The TCR beta chain under discussion was sequenced for a study of T cell responses to AZD1222 COVID-19 vaccine. General observations from the study: White British donors predominated, females outnumbered males, and clonal diversity was possibly underestimated. Only 5 or 6 people who got AZD1222 tested seropositive at baseline. Repertoire sampling was restricted to post-peak T cell response timepoints. Targets within unmutated variant regions were reportedly found for nearly half of spike-specific TCRs.

Concerning this clone itself: What it recognizes is unknown.

Germline-derived CDR1 and CDR2 are MNHNY and SVGAGI (reference sequence). V was pared by 5 bases and J by 7 bases, with 10 bases of the junction left unmatched. The CDR3 runs 14 residues. Assay: immunoSEQ multiplex PCR; the TCRdb copy retains only in-frame clones and omits some. This sample has around 77,000 clones, with around nine tenths found just once. The chain recombines TRBV6-6 with TRBJ2-7; 8 nucleotides align to TRBD2. The receptor comes from an adult in good health. This specimen was peripheral blood, taken on day 0 of AZD1222 vaccination. The CDR3 sequence is CASSLVTRGGEQYF. In DNA, the CDR3 is TGTGCCAGCAGTCTCGTCACCCGGGGGGGGGAGCAGTACTTC.